The subject of this entry is one T cell receptor beta chain. Per the study methods: How many nucleated cells were present was estimated from reference gene primer amplification. Clones were read by immunoSEQ multiplex PCR, and TCRdb kept only the in-frame ones, dropping some. The DNA gave D and trimming, while V, J and clone size come from that table. The data contain a few hundred thousand clones, 86% of them singletons. The data are from a study of blood T cell repertoires in COVID-19. About the study: There were acute and convalescent COVID-19 samples, and they came from the United States, Italy and Spain. The analysed material was cDNA or gDNA that came from T cells, B-cell-depleted T cells, or PBMCs.

The CDR3 runs 12 residues. The V end was cut by 4 bases, the J end by 8 bases, with 9 bases between. In germline, CDR1 is SGHNT, CDR2 YYREEE (reference sequence). Seattle's cohort entered during active infection and was followed longitudinally. The receptor was isolated from a woman in her sixties or seventies with COVID-19, enrolled during active disease. Material for sequencing was peripheral blood. V and J are TRBV5-4 and TRBJ1-4; D might be TRBD1 (6 bases). CDR3 nucleotides: TGTGCCAGCAGCGTGGGACAAGAAAAACTGTTTTTT. Translating gives CASSVGQEKLFF.